This T cell receptor beta chain was found in a study of CD8 T cells in ankylosing spondylitis. The V gene lost 6 bases and the J gene lost 7 bases, with 19 bases spanning the gap. The CDR3 loop spans 14 amino acids. Study-level findings and limits: In ankylosing spondylitis blood, a motif of roughly eight highly homologous TCR beta variants appeared characteristic. Several of the motif variants were reported before in synovial fluid and blood from reactive arthritis. Disease-linked clones were reportedly significantly enriched in matched ankylosing spondylitis synovial fluid.

This clonotype was observed a few times. The antigen remains undetermined. Libraries for TCR beta were made by quantitative 5'-RACE with molecular barcodes. Each CDR3 protein is one row after TCRdb ran MiXCR on the 5' RACE reads. The sample has 350,000 or so distinct CDR3 sequences; 14% to 15% are singletons. What was sequenced was blood, either unsorted or a sorted T cell fraction (not recorded which). This TCR was sampled from a male donor with ankylosing spondylitis or in good health (not recorded which). J is TRBJ2-7 and V is TRBV12-3 or TRBV12-4, with D maybe TRBD2 (6 bases). The CDR3 nucleotides are TGTGCCAGCAGCACCCGGTCCGGGAGCGGAGAGCAGTACTTC. It yields the protein CASSTRSGSGEQYF.